This paragraph reports one T cell receptor beta chain. Its antigen is undetermined. One end of the junction varies from germline; a read error may be responsible. General study findings and limits: Tumor Treg TCRs overlapped most with tumor naive CD4+ cells. Whole repertoires were not studied in the larger cohort, only one V-J beta rearrangement.

Germline-derived CDR1 and CDR2 are MDHEN and SYDVKM. CDR3 length equals 13 residues. After constant-region reverse-primer amplification, full-length variable regions underwent semi-nested PCR with Nested Universal Primer A. TCRdb re-called the 5' RACE reads with MiXCR, one entry per CDR3 protein. The sample lists 5,000 to 6,000 distinct CDR3 sequences; 52% were seen once. The TCR comes from a female donor with breast cancer. V usage is TRBV28 and J usage is TRBJ1-2; D uncertain. Sequencing was performed on memory CD4+ T cells sorted from blood. Regarding subset: memory CD4+ T cells, CD4+CD45RO+CD25-. CDR3 in amino acids: CASGLVQSYGYTF. The CDR3 DNA sequence: TGTGCCAGCGGTTTGGTACAGAGCTATGGCTACACCTTC.